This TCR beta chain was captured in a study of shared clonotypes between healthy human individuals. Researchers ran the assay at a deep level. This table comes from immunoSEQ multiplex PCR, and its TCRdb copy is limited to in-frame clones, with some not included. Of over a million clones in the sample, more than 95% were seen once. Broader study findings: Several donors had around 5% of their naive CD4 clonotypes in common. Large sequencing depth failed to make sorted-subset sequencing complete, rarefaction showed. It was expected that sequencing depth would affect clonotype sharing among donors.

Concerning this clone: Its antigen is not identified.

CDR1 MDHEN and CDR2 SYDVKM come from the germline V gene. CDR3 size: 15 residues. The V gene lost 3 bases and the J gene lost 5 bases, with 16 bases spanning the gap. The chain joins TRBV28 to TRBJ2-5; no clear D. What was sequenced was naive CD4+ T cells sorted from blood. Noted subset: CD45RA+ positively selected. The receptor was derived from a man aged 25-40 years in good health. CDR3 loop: CASSLAGATPETQYF. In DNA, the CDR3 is TGTGCCAGCAGTTTGGCAGGAGCCACTCCTGAGACCCAGTACTTC.